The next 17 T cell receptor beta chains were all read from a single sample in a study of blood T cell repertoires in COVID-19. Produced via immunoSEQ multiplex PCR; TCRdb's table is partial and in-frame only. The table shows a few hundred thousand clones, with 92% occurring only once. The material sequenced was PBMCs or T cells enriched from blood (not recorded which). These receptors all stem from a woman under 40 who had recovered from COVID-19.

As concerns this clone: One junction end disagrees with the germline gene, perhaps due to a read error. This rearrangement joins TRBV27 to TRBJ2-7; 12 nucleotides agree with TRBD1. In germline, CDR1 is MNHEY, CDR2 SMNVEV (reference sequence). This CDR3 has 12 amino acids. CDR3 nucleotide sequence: TGTGCCAGCAGGAGGGGACAGGGGGCGTTCCACTTC. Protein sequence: CASRRGQGAFHF.

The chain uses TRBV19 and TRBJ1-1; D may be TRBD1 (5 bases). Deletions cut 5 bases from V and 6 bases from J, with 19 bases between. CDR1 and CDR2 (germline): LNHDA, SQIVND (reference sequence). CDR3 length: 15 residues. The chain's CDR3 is CASSDDSQGSPEAFF. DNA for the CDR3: TGTGCCAGTAGTGACGACTCCCAGGGTAGCCCTGAAGCTTTCTTT.

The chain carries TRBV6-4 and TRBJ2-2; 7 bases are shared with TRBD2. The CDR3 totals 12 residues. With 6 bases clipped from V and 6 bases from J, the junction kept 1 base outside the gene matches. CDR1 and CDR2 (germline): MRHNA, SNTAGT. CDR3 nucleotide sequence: TGTGCCAGCAGCGGACTAGCCGGGGAGCTGTTTTTT. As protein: CASSGLAGELFF.

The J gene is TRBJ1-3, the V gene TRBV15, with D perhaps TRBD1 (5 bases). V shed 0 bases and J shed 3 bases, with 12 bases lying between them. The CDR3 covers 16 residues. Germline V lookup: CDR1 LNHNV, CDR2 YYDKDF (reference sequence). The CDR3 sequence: CATSRDLGAYGNTIYF. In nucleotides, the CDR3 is TGTGCCACCAGCAGAGATTTAGGGGCTTATGGAAACACCATATATTTT. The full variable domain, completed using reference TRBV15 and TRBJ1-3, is DAMVIQNPRYQVTQFGKPVTLSCSQTLNHNVMYWYQQKSSQAPKLLFHYYDKDFNNEADTPDNFQSRRPNTSFCFLDIRSPGLGDTAMYLCATSRDLGAYGNTIYFGEGSWLTVV.

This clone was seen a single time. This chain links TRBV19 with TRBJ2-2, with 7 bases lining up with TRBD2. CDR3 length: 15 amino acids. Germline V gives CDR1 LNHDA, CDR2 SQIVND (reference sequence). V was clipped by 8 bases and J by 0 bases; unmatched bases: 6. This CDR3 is CASCRRGTNTGELFF. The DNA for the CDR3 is TGTGCCAGTTGTCGGCGGGGGACGAACACCGGGGAGCTGTTTTTT.

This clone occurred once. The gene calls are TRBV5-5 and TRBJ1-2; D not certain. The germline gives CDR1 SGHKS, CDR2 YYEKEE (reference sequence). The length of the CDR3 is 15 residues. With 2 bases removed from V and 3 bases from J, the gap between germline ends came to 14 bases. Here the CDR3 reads CASSFHIVVDYGYTF. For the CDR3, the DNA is TGTGCCAGCAGCTTTCATATAGTGGTGGACTATGGCTACACCTTC.

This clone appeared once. The DNA for the CDR3 is TGTGCCAGCAGCCCCCGAGGAGGAGACAGGGTGGGAGCTTTCTTT. Amino acid sequence: CASSPRGGDRVGAFF. The rearrangement uses TRBV9 and TRBJ1-1; 7 bases agree with TRBD1. CDR3 length: 15 amino acids. With V trimmed by 4 bases and J by 10 bases, 16 bases remained unmatched. CDR1 SGDLS and CDR2 YYNGEE come from the germline V gene.

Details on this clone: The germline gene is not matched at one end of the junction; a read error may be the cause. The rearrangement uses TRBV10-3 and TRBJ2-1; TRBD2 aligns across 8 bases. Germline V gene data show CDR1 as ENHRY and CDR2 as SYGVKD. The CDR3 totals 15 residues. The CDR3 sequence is CAVSGSGTFYNEQFF. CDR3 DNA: TGTGCCGTCAGTGGTAGCGGGACCTTTTACAATGAGCAGTTCTTC.

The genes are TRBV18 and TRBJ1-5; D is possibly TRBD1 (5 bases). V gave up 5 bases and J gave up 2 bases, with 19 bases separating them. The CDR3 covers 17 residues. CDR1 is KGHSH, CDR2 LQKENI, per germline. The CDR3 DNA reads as TGTGCCAGCTCAATCTACGATCCGGGACTGGGCAATCAGCCCCAGCATTTT. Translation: CASSIYDPGLGNQPQHF. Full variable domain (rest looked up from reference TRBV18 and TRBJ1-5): NAGVMQNPRHLVRRRGQEARLRCSPMKGHSHVYWYRQLPEEGLKFMVYLQKENIIDESGMPKERFSAEFPKEGPSILRIQQVVRGDSAAYFCASSIYDPGLGNQPQHFGDGTRLSIL.

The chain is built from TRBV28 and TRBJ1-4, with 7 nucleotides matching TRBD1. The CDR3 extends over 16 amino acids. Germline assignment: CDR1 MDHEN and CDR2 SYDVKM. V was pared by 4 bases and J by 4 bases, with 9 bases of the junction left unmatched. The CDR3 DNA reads TGTGCCAGCAGTTCAATACAGGGGTTGGGTAATGAAAAACTGTTTTTT. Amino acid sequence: CASSSIQGLGNEKLFF. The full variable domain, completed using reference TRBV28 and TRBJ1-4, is DVKVTQSSRYLVKRTGEKVFLECVQDMDHENMFWYRQDPGLGLRLIYFSYDVKMKEKGDIPEGYSVSREKKERFSLILESASTNQTSMYLCASSSIQGLGNEKLFFGSGTQLSVL.

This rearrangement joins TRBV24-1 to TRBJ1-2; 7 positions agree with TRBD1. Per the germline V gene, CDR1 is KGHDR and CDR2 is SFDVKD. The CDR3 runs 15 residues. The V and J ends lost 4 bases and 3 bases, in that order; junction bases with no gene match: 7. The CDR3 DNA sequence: TGTGCCACCAGTGACCCCGGACAGGCTTACTATGGCTACACCTTC. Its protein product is CATSDPGQAYYGYTF.

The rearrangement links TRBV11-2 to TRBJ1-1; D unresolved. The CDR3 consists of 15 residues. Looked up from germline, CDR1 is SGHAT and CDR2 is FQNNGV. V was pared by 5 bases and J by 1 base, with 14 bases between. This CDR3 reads CASSVVAGQNTEAFF. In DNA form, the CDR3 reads TGTGCCAGCAGCGTCGTGGCAGGCCAGAACACTGAAGCTTTCTTT.

CDR3 DNA sequence: TGTGCCAGCAGCTCCGCAGGGAACACTGAAGCTTTCTTT. Translated, it gives CASSSAGNTEAFF. The chain joins TRBV7-8 to TRBJ1-1; no clear D gene. The germline V and J ends were trimmed by 4 bases and 1 base, with 7 bases remaining between them. CDR3 length: 13 amino acids. Germline V gene data show CDR1 as SGHVS and CDR2 as FQNEAQ.

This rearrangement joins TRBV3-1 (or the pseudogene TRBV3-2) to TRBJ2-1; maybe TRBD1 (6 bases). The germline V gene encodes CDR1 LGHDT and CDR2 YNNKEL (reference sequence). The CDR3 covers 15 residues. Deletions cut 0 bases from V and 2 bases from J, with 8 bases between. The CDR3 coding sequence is TGTGCCAGCAGCCAAGAAGGACAGCCCTACAATGAGCAGTTCTTC. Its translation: CASSQEGQPYNEQFF.

CDR3 in amino acids: CASSLFGTDSYNEQFF. For the CDR3, the DNA is TGTGCCAGCAGCTTGTTTGGGACAGACTCCTACAATGAGCAGTTCTTC. V is TRBV5-7 and J is TRBJ2-1; 7 bases align to TRBD1. TRBV5-7 is assigned to the ORF class and has an uncertain function. CDR3 length: 16 residues. V shed 1 base, J shed 0 bases, and the junction held 4 bases outside the gene matches.

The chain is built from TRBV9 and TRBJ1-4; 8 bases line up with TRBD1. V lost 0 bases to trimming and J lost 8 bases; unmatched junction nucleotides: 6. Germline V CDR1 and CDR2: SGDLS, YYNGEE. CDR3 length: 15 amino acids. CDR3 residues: CASSVAEGTGEKLFF. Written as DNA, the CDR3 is TGTGCCAGCAGCGTAGCTGAGGGGACAGGCGAAAAACTGTTTTTT.

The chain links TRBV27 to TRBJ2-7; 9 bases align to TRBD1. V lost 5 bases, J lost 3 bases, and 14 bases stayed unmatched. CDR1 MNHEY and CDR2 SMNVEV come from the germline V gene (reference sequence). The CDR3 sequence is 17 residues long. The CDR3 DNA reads TGTGCCAGCAGTCCGATCGGACCCTGGACAGGGGACTACGAGCAGTACTTC. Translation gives CASSPIGPWTGDYEQYF.